This T cell receptor (beta chain) was observed in a study of T cell responses to AZD1222 COVID-19 vaccine. Study results and limitations: A mostly white British donor set with more females was recruited, and clonal diversity was possibly underestimated.

Of note for this clone: What it binds is not known.

V gave up 1 base and J gave up 6 bases, with 6 bases separating them. The germline gives CDR1 SGHVS, CDR2 FQNEAQ. The CDR3 contains 12 residues. Only in-frame clones appear in the TCRdb table, and some are missing; sequencing was by immunoSEQ multiplex PCR. The profile shows 95,000 to 120,000 clones, more than 70% of them singletons. The J gene is TRBJ1-2, the V gene TRBV7-8; D gene uncertain. Sequenced here: peripheral blood, sampled on day 0 of MenACWY control vaccination. The sequence was obtained from an adult in good health. The CDR3 DNA reads TGTGCCAGCAGCTTAGGAGTGGATGGCTACACCTTC. Protein sequence: CASSLGVDGYTF. Together with reference TRBV7-8 and TRBJ1-2, the CDR3 gives the full variable domain: GAGVSQSPRYKVAKRGQDVALRCDPISGHVSLFWYQQALGQGPEFLTYFQNEAQLDKSGLPSDRFFAERPEGSVSTLKIQRTQQEDSAVYLCASSLGVDGYTFGSGTRLTVV.